This TCR beta chain was documented in a study of response to subunit inactivated influenza vaccine. General study results and limits: Authors suggested that a seasonal influenza vaccination recruits few new T cells each time.

This clonotype was seen more than once but under ten times. Antigen unknown. MiXCR, run by TCRdb on the RT-PCR reads, gives a single entry per CDR3 protein. The sample has roughly 790,000 distinct CDR3 sequences, roughly 20% seen once; the top ten hold 10% to 13%. The input for sequencing was PBMCs from blood, taken around 5 days after vaccination. This clonotype was sampled from a man over 45 who received an inactivated influenza vaccine.

For the CDR3, the DNA is TGTGCCACCAGCGGGACTAGCAAAGAGACCCAGTACTTC. This encodes CATSGTSKETQYF. The gene calls are TRBV24-1 and TRBJ2-5; 9 bases agree with TRBD2. Trimming at V came to 7 bases and at J to 3 bases, leaving 2 bases not matched to a gene. Germline loops: CDR1 KGHDR, CDR2 SFDVKD. CDR3 length: 13 amino acids.